The 14 T cell receptor beta chains below come from one sample, sequenced in a study of CD8 T cells in acute hepatitis C reinfection. Stated time point: naive CD8 control sorted from an acute-time-point sample. Method: immunoSEQ multiplex PCR; TCRdb's copy keeps in-frame clones and lacks some. The data hold tens of thousands of clones, with 70% to 90% observed a single time. The sequenced sample was naive CD8+ T cells from PBMCs. These receptors originate from a woman aged 18-29 years who spontaneously cleared hepatitis C infection.

The chain is built from TRBV5-1 and TRBJ1-1; tentatively, D is TRBD1 (5 bases). Trimming shortened V by 6 bases and J by 5 bases, and 26 bases separated the two germline ends. The CDR3 spans 17 residues. Looked up from germline, CDR1 is SGHRS and CDR2 is YFSETQ. In DNA, the CDR3 is TGCGCCAGCACCTTCTTGACCCCAACGGCAGCAGGGACTGAAGCTTTCTTT. The encoded protein is CASTFLTPTAAGTEAFF.

The gene calls are TRBV7-2 and TRBJ2-1; 13 bases are shared with TRBD2. CDR3 length: 15 residues. Looked up from germline, CDR1 is SGHTA and CDR2 is FQGNSA. J gave up 4 bases and V 5 bases, and 2 bases lay outside the gene matches. CDR3 region: CASSKLAGGYNEQFF. The CDR3, as DNA: TGTGCCAGCAGCAAACTAGCGGGAGGGTACAATGAGCAGTTCTTC.

The chain couples TRBV2 to TRBJ2-1; no reliable D call. This CDR3 comprises 10 residues. Trimming pared 3 bases from V and 6 bases from J, leaving 0 bases between. The germline V gene encodes CDR1 SNHLY and CDR2 FYNNEI. In DNA form, the CDR3 reads TGTGCCAGCAGTGACAATGAGCAGTTCTTC. Amino acids: CASSDNEQFF.

The chain is built from TRBV5-1 and TRBJ2-1; TRBD2 matches 7 bases. The CDR3 covers 16 residues. Germline V gene lookup returns CDR1 SGHRS and CDR2 YFSETQ. V was pared by 4 bases and J by 8 bases, with 15 bases of the junction left unmatched. DNA for the CDR3: TGCGCCAGCAGCCCGACTTACCCGGCGGGAGCAGATGAGCAGTTCTTC. As protein: CASSPTYPAGADEQFF.

The chain employs TRBV4-2 and TRBJ1-1; TRBD1 matches 7 bases. Trimming cost V 0 bases and J 4 bases; bases outside gene matches: 11. CDR1 is LGHNA, CDR2 YNFKEQ, per germline. The CDR3 has 17 residues. The CDR3 DNA reads as TGTGCCAGCAGCCAAGAAACAGGGGTGGTTGGGGGCACTGAAGCTTTCTTT. This encodes CASSQETGVVGGTEAFF.

This chain links TRBV7-3 with TRBJ2-1; D is ambiguous. The germline CDR1 and CDR2 sequences are SGHTA and FQGTGA. The CDR3 sequence is 12 residues long. Trimming shortened V by 5 bases and J by 5 bases, and 7 bases separated the two germline ends. DNA of the CDR3: TGTGCCAGCAGCCTGGGTGACAATGAGCAGTTCTTC. Protein: CASSLGDNEQFF.

This clone appeared once. J is TRBJ2-7 and V is TRBV19, with TRBD2 identical over 11 bases. Trimming at V came to 0 bases and at J to 6 bases, leaving 10 bases not matched to a gene. The length of the CDR3 is 17 residues. Germline-derived CDR1 and CDR2 are LNHDA and SQIVND (reference sequence). CDR3 loop: CASSIDTRLAGRTEQYF. In DNA, the CDR3 is TGTGCCAGTAGTATAGATACGAGACTAGCGGGACGGACCGAGCAGTACTTC.

V is TRBV29-1 and J is TRBJ2-6; 7 nucleotides line up with TRBD1. This CDR3 region has 17 residues. V gave up 5 bases and J gave up 0 bases; unmatched junction bases: 10. Germline assignment: CDR1 SQVTM and CDR2 ANQGSEA. CDR3 sequence reads: CSVQTGTANSGANVLTF. CDR3 in DNA: TGCAGCGTTCAAACCGGGACAGCAAACTCTGGGGCCAACGTCCTGACTTTC.

The gene calls are TRBV19 and TRBJ2-1; 11 nucleotides agree with TRBD2. Germline-derived CDR1 and CDR2 are LNHDA and SQIVND (reference sequence). This CDR3 spans 15 amino acids. The V segment lost 4 bases and the J segment 5 bases; nucleotides outside the gene matches: 4. CDR3 loop: CASSKGLAENNEQFF. CDR3 sequence (DNA): TGTGCCAGTAGTAAGGGACTAGCGGAGAACAATGAGCAGTTCTTC. Combining the CDR3 with reference TRBV19 and TRBJ2-1 gives the whole variable domain DGGITQSPKYLFRKEGQNVTLSCEQNLNHDAMYWYRQDPGQGLRLIYYSQIVNDFQKGDIAEGYSVSREKKESFPLTVTSAQKNPTAFYLCASSKGLAENNEQFFGPGTRLTVL.

CDR3 nucleotide sequence: TGTGCCAGCAGCATCAACAGGGGGCCTTCCTACGAGCAGTACTTC. Its protein is CASSINRGPSYEQYF. The chain combines TRBV7-7 with TRBJ2-7, with TRBD1 identical over 9 bases. There are 15 residues in the CDR3. Trimming cost V 5 bases and J 1 base; bases outside gene matches: 6. Germline loops: CDR1 SSHAT, CDR2 FNYEAQ (reference sequence).

This clone came up a few times. The rearrangement uses TRBV10-3 and TRBJ1-1, with D unclear. CDR1 ENHRY and CDR2 SYGVKD come from the germline V gene. Trimming stripped 3 bases from V and 3 bases from J, with 8 bases between. CDR3 length: 13 residues. Here the CDR3 DNA reads TGTGCCATCAGTGACCACAACTACACTGAAGCTTTCTTT. Protein product: CAISDHNYTEAFF.

The chain carries TRBV2 and TRBJ2-7; the D is unclear. Germline V gene data show CDR1 as SNHLY and CDR2 as FYNNEI. Trimming removed 6 bases at V and 3 bases at J, with 9 bases between. The CDR3 is 12 amino acids. The CDR3 bases are TGTGCCAGCAGAGCAGGCAGCTACGAGCAGTACTTC. It translates to CASRAGSYEQYF.

The V gene is TRBV14, the J gene TRBJ2-2, with unresolved D. Germline assignment: CDR1 SGHDN and CDR2 FVKESK. Trimming took 1 base from V and 8 from J, leaving 8 bases between them. The CDR3 has 13 amino acids. CDR3 DNA sequence: TGTGCCAGCAGCCAAGTCGGTCGGGGGGAGCTGTTTTTT. This translates into CASSQVGRGELFF.

This clone is medium-sized. The chain joins TRBV19 to TRBJ2-7; D gene uncertain. The germline CDR1 and CDR2 sequences are LNHDA and SQIVND (reference sequence). V lost 6 bases, J lost 2 bases, and 20 bases lay in between. This CDR3 has 16 amino acids. The CDR3 sequence is CASRPSRAGSTYEQYF. CDR3 DNA: TGTGCCAGTAGACCTAGTCGGGCAGGCAGTACCTACGAGCAGTACTTC. The full variable domain, completed using reference TRBV19 and TRBJ2-7, is DGGITQSPKYLFRKEGQNVTLSCEQNLNHDAMYWYRQDPGQGLRLIYYSQIVNDFQKGDIAEGYSVSREKKESFPLTVTSAQKNPTAFYLCASRPSRAGSTYEQYFGPGTRLTVT.